Sequencing of this TCR beta chain was carried out in a study of shared clonotypes between healthy human individuals. About the study: CD4 naive and memory got three plates each, CD8 naive two, CD8 memory one.

The CDR3 runs to 14 residues. Germline CDR1 is SGHNT and CDR2 is YYREEE (reference sequence). With 0 bases clipped from V and 2 bases from J, the junction kept 0 bases outside the gene matches. Study-level points and caveats: There were few donors, and this limited the genetic and exposure-history diversity represented.

The table came from immunoSEQ multiplex PCR; TCRdb's copy has only in-frame clones and leaves some out. The sample contains about 2.4 million clones, 90% to 95% of which appear only once. Naive CD45RA+ and memory CD45RA-negative subsets were split from CD4+ cells. Comment on this clone: What it recognizes is unknown. Distinct nucleotide sequences in the sample also encode this CDR3.

Material: naive CD4+ T cells from PBMCs. Subset indicated: CD45RA+ positively selected. V and J are TRBV5-4 and TRBJ1-2; 8 bases line up with TRBD1. The sequence came from a man aged 18 to 35 in good health. Some clones in this sample may be carry-over from other donors' samples. CDR3 residues: CASSLAGGNYGYTF. DNA for the CDR3: TGTGCCAGCAGCTTGGCAGGGGGCAACTATGGCTACACCTTC.